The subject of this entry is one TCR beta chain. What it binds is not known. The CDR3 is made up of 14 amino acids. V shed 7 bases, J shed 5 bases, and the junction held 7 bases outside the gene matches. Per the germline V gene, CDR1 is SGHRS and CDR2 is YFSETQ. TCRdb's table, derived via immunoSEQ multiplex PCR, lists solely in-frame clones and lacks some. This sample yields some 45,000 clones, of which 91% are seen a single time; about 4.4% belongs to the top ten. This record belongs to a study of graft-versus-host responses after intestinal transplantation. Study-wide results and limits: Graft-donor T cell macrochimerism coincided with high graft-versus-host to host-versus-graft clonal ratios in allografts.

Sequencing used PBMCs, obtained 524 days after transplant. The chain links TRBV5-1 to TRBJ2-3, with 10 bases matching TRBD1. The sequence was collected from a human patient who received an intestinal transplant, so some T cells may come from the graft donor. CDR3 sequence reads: CASSGTGALDTQYF. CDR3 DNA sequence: TGCGCCAGCTCCGGGACAGGGGCTCTAGATACGCAGTATTTT.